A selection of T cell receptor beta chains follows, all from one sample in a study of blood T cell repertoires in COVID-19. This table comes from immunoSEQ multiplex PCR, and its TCRdb copy is limited to in-frame clones, with some not included. The sample holds about 100,000 clones, 70% to 90% seen once. Sequenced sample: PBMCs or T cells enriched from blood (not recorded which). The source is a woman in her forties or fifties who had recovered from COVID-19. Each CDR3 is given with its conserved first and last residue. A D gene is named only where the DNA matches it firmly. Size is omitted from some rows. Given values are once, few, many or a class for expanded clones.

d_call | j_call | clone_size | v_call | cdr3_aa | cdr3_nt
NA | TRBJ2-2 | NA | TRBV28 | CASSFWDSNTGELFF | TGTGCCAGCAGTTTTTGGGACTCGAACACCGGGGAGCTGTTTTTT
NA | TRBJ1-2 | NA | TRBV18 | CASSAVASYGYTF | TGTGCCAGCTCGGCGGTGGCCTCCTATGGCTACACCTTC
TRBD2 | TRBJ2-3 | NA | TRBV11-2 | CASSLGSGGAGTQYF | TGTGCCAGCAGCTTAGGTAGCGGGGGGGCCGGTACGCAGTATTTT
NA | TRBJ1-2 | NA | TRBV5-4 | CASSGQGPRGYTF | TGTGCCAGCAGCGGTCAGGGGCCTCGAGGCTACACCTTC
NA | TRBJ1-4 | NA | TRBV2 | CASSYPSATNEKLFF | TGTGCCAGCAGTTATCCTTCCGCAACTAATGAAAAACTGTTTTTT
NA | TRBJ2-6 | many | TRBV5-1 | CASSLDQEGASGANVLTF | TGCGCCAGCAGCTTGGACCAGGAGGGGGCCTCTGGGGCCAACGTCCTGACTTTC
NA | TRBJ2-2 | once | TRBV9 | CASLKLDTGELFF | TGTGCCAGCCTGAAACTCGACACCGGGGAGCTGTTTTTT
TRBD2 | TRBJ2-2 | NA | TRBV5-1 | CASSLGRVNTGELFF | TGCGCCAGCAGCCTGGGGAGGGTGAACACCGGGGAGCTGTTTTTT
TRBD2 | TRBJ2-7 | NA | TRBV18 | CASSPTGTSGRAYFYEQYF | TGTGCCAGCTCACCTACCGGGACTAGCGGGAGGGCCTATTTCTACGAGCAGTACTTC
TRBD2 | TRBJ2-3 | NA | TRBV5-1 | CASSFYKTSGSVRDTQYF | TGCGCCAGCAGCTTTTATAAGACTAGCGGGAGTGTACGAGATACGCAGTATTTT
TRBD2 | TRBJ2-3 | NA | TRBV4-2 | CASSRERTGGSTDTQYF | TGTGCCAGCAGCCGAGAAAGGACGGGGGGTAGCACAGATACGCAGTATTTT
TRBD1 | TRBJ1-5 | NA | TRBV19 | CASSVKTGDQPQHF | TGTGCCAGTAGTGTAAAGACAGGGGATCAGCCCCAGCATTTT
NA | TRBJ1-1 | NA | TRBV3-1/TRBV3-2 | CASSQSHGNSGTEAFF | TGTGCCAGCAGCCAATCTCACGGTAACAGCGGCACTGAAGCTTTCTTT
NA | TRBJ1-2 | NA | TRBV7-8 | CASSLWTGRIGNYGYTF | TGTGCCAGCAGCTTATGGACGGGGAGAATAGGGAACTATGGCTACACCTTC
NA | TRBJ1-1 | NA | TRBV7-9 | CASSPTGLKNTEAFF | TGTGCCAGCAGCCCCACAGGGCTCAAGAACACTGAAGCTTTCTTT
TRBD2 | TRBJ2-5 | NA | TRBV6-5 | CASRSGGYQETQYF | TGTGCCAGCAGGAGCGGGGGATACCAAGAGACCCAGTACTTC
NA | TRBJ1-1 | NA | TRBV9 | CASSLPGGGTEAFF | TGTGCCAGCAGCCTCCCGGGAGGGGGCACTGAAGCTTTCTTT
NA | TRBJ2-6 | NA | TRBV27 | CASSLLGGNSGANVLTF | TGTGCCAGCAGTTTATTGGGGGGAAACTCTGGGGCCAACGTCCTGACTTTC
TRBD1 | TRBJ1-1 | NA | TRBV28 | CASSLQGPNTEAFF | TGTGCCAGCAGTCTACAGGGGCCCAACACTGAAGCTTTCTTT
NA | TRBJ1-2 | NA | TRBV5-4 | CASSSNRENGYTF | TGTGCCAGCAGCTCTAACAGGGAGAATGGCTACACCTTC
TRBD1 | TRBJ1-6 | NA | TRBV18 | CASSPTGVLSYNSPLHF | TGTGCCAGCTCACCGACAGGGGTATTGTCCTATAATTCACCCCTCCACTTT
TRBD2 | TRBJ2-7 | NA | TRBV19 | CATTGTSGKDYEQYF | TGTGCCACTACCGGGACTAGCGGGAAAGACTACGAGCAGTACTTC
NA | TRBJ1-2 | few | TRBV18 | CASSPSAGNYGYTF | TGTGCCAGCTCACCCTCGGCGGGAAACTATGGCTACACCTTC
TRBD1 | TRBJ1-4 | NA | TRBV27 | CASSSPTGGTGEKLFF | TGTGCCAGCAGTTCCCCGACAGGAGGGACAGGGGAAAAACTGTTTTTT
TRBD1 | TRBJ2-7 | NA | TRBV4-1 | CASSQEGDRRFEQYF | TGCGCCAGCAGCCAAGAGGGGGACAGGCGATTCGAGCAGTACTTC
NA | TRBJ1-2 | NA | TRBV11-2 | CASSPGGYGYTF | TGTGCCAGCAGCCCAGGAGGCTATGGCTACACCTTC
TRBD1 | TRBJ1-2 | NA | TRBV27 | CASRQQGTVGGYTF | TGTGCCAGCAGGCAACAGGGGACTGTTGGTGGCTACACCTTC
TRBD2 | TRBJ2-5 | NA | TRBV5-5 | CASSLESSGEETQYF | TGTGCCAGCAGCTTGGAGTCTAGCGGGGAAGAGACCCAGTACTTC
NA | TRBJ2-1 | NA | TRBV7-3 | CASSLGPGDEQFF | TGTGCCAGCAGCTTAGGGCCCGGGGATGAGCAGTTCTTC
NA | TRBJ1-4 | NA | TRBV3-1/TRBV3-2 | CASSQDREGKLFF | TGTGCCAGCAGCCAAGACAGGGAGGGAAAACTGTTTTTT
NA | TRBJ2-2 | many | TRBV27 | CASSLGQGGMTGELFF | TGTGCCAGCAGTTTAGGACAGGGAGGGATGACCGGGGAGCTGTTTTTT
NA | TRBJ2-7 | NA | TRBV6-4 | CASSDRDSTYEQYF | TGTGCCAGCAGTGACCGGGACTCCACCTACGAGCAGTACTTC
TRBD2 | TRBJ2-5 | NA | TRBV10-1 | CASSESGGRGQETQYF | TGCGCCAGCAGTGAGTCCGGGGGGAGAGGCCAAGAGACCCAGTACTTC
TRBD1 | TRBJ1-4 | NA | TRBV2 | CASSETGFGEKLFF | TGTGCCAGCAGTGAGACAGGGTTCGGTGAAAAACTGTTTTTT
NA | TRBJ1-2 | NA | TRBV3-1/TRBV3-2 | CASSLWGSYGYTF | TGTGCCAGCAGCCTCTGGGGCTCCTATGGCTACACCTTC
NA | TRBJ1-6 | NA | TRBV28 | CASSLYRQSGSPLHF | TGTGCCAGCAGTTTATATCGCCAGTCGGGGTCACCCCTCCACTTT
TRBD2 | TRBJ2-7 | NA | TRBV5-1 | CASSYGTSGSYEQYF | TGCGCCAGCAGTTATGGGACTAGCGGGTCCTACGAGCAGTACTTC
NA | TRBJ2-5 | few | TRBV9 | CASSVAGGPGQETQYF | TGTGCCAGCAGCGTAGCCGGAGGGCCGGGGCAAGAGACCCAGTACTTC
TRBD2 | TRBJ2-7 | few | TRBV5-4 | CASSLQREREQYF | TGTGCCAGCAGCTTGCAGCGGGAGCGCGAGCAGTACTTC
NA | TRBJ1-3 | NA | TRBV7-9 | CASSFEVAGNTIYF | TGTGCCAGCAGCTTCGAGGTGGCTGGAAACACCATATATTTT